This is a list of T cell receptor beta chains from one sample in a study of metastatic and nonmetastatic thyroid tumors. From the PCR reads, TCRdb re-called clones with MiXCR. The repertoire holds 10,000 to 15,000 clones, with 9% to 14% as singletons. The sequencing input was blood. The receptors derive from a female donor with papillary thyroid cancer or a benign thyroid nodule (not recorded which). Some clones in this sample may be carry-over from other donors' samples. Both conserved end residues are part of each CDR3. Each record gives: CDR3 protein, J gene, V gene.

cdr3_aa: CASSKQARQGAYGYTF; j_call: TRBJ1-2; v_call: TRBV6-2/TRBV6-3
cdr3_aa: CASSEPGLEGTDTQYF; j_call: TRBJ2-3; v_call: TRBV25-1
cdr3_aa: CASSANRCRGVNEQFF; j_call: TRBJ2-1; v_call: TRBV9
cdr3_aa: CASSVDPSGVETQYF; j_call: TRBJ2-5; v_call: TRBV9
cdr3_aa: CASRSPGQMNTEAFF; j_call: TRBJ1-1; v_call: TRBV28
cdr3_aa: CASSQGKGTTSYEQYF; j_call: TRBJ2-7; v_call: TRBV4-2
cdr3_aa: CAGSWSDQPQHF; j_call: TRBJ1-5; v_call: TRBV28
cdr3_aa: CASSLRGTENEKLFF; j_call: TRBJ1-4; v_call: TRBV5-1
cdr3_aa: CASSPWGGSSYEQYF; j_call: TRBJ2-7; v_call: TRBV27
cdr3_aa: CASSSDRGLVRTEAFF; j_call: TRBJ1-1; v_call: TRBV27
cdr3_aa: CASSELPGTGSKNIQYF; j_call: TRBJ2-4; v_call: TRBV10-1
cdr3_aa: CASSLIAGDTGELFF; j_call: TRBJ2-2; v_call: TRBV5-1
cdr3_aa: CATLGTGRGGEQYF; j_call: TRBJ2-7; v_call: TRBV28
cdr3_aa: CASSLGRWGEQYF; j_call: TRBJ2-7; v_call: TRBV12-3/TRBV12-4
cdr3_aa: CASSEALLWGLGNQPQHF; j_call: TRBJ1-5; v_call: TRBV6-1
cdr3_aa: CASSQGGELAGTEQYF; j_call: TRBJ2-7; v_call: TRBV3-1
cdr3_aa: CASSGPLSKAFF; j_call: TRBJ1-1; v_call: TRBV18
cdr3_aa: CASSQTSARGDEQFF; j_call: TRBJ2-1; v_call: TRBV6-1
cdr3_aa: CSAKIGTFLETQYF; j_call: TRBJ2-5; v_call: TRBV20-1
cdr3_aa: CASSPLGLRGYQETQYF; j_call: TRBJ2-5; v_call: TRBV7-8
cdr3_aa: CASSSPGISETQYF; j_call: TRBJ2-5; v_call: TRBV28
cdr3_aa: CASSFSGQGYGYTF; j_call: TRBJ1-2; v_call: TRBV27
cdr3_aa: CASSLGTGTEQYF; j_call: TRBJ2-7; v_call: TRBV28
cdr3_aa: CASTADSSYNEQFF; j_call: TRBJ2-1; v_call: TRBV12-3/TRBV12-4
cdr3_aa: CASSVGTSVSADTQYF; j_call: TRBJ2-3; v_call: TRBV25-1
cdr3_aa: CASSFRHYNEQFF; j_call: TRBJ2-1; v_call: TRBV28
cdr3_aa: CASSRRTGQAREGYTF; j_call: TRBJ1-2; v_call: TRBV9
cdr3_aa: CASSETRYYEQYF; j_call: TRBJ2-7; v_call: TRBV19
cdr3_aa: CSARLPMNTEAFF; j_call: TRBJ1-1; v_call: TRBV20-1
cdr3_aa: CASSRTSHGELFF; j_call: TRBJ2-2; v_call: TRBV12-3/TRBV12-4
cdr3_aa: CASRYGTANTEAFF; j_call: TRBJ1-1; v_call: TRBV7-2
cdr3_aa: CASSTSRTGENTEAFF; j_call: TRBJ1-1; v_call: TRBV19
cdr3_aa: CASSPTSGRPPGELFF; j_call: TRBJ2-2; v_call: TRBV7-6
cdr3_aa: CASTWDGFGNQPQHF; j_call: TRBJ1-5; v_call: TRBV6-1
cdr3_aa: CASSLEGRSSGNTIYF; j_call: TRBJ1-3; v_call: TRBV5-1
cdr3_aa: CASSEDRIREQFF; j_call: TRBJ2-1; v_call: TRBV11-2
cdr3_aa: CASSFSPGDNSPLHF; j_call: TRBJ1-6; v_call: TRBV5-1
cdr3_aa: CASSPPGLAGGTQYF; j_call: TRBJ2-3; v_call: TRBV28
cdr3_aa: CASIEATLPGELFF; j_call: TRBJ2-2; v_call: TRBV5-1
cdr3_aa: CASSQGLVGGIQYF; j_call: TRBJ2-4; v_call: TRBV11-2
cdr3_aa: CASRNPIGNTEAFF; j_call: TRBJ1-1; v_call: TRBV6-1
cdr3_aa: CASSRIPTSGWLSGANVLTF; j_call: TRBJ2-6; v_call: TRBV4-2